This T cell receptor beta chain was obtained from a study of graft-versus-host responses after intestinal transplantation. Background on the study: All recipients were transplanted with multivisceral, liver-intestinal, or isolated intestinal grafts. Findings and limits, study-wide: Early after transplant, HvG declines were associated with peak levels of circulating GvH clones. Present in recipient marrow, GvH clones included some that appeared first in ileum or blood. Within allografts, high graft-versus-host to host-versus-graft clonal ratios were seen among patients with graft-donor T cell macrochimerism.

CDR3 length: 15 amino acids. Germline CDR1 is KGHSH and CDR2 is LQKENI. V trimming: 3 bases; J trimming: 11 bases; junction bases outside the gene matches: 16. Clones were read by immunoSEQ multiplex PCR, and TCRdb kept only the in-frame ones, dropping some. The data show roughly 89,000 clones, 80% to 95% seen once. A note on this clone: The antigen remains unidentified.

The chain carries TRBV18 and TRBJ2-7; 7 bases match TRBD1. Sequenced here: unstimulated CD4+ T cells sorted from spleen or lymph node cells, sampled before intestinal transplant. The source of this sequence is a human donor who received an intestinal transplant. The CDR3, as DNA: TGTGCCAGCTCACCTCTTGGACAGGCCCTTGGAGCTAAGTACTTC. Protein product: CASSPLGQALGAKYF.